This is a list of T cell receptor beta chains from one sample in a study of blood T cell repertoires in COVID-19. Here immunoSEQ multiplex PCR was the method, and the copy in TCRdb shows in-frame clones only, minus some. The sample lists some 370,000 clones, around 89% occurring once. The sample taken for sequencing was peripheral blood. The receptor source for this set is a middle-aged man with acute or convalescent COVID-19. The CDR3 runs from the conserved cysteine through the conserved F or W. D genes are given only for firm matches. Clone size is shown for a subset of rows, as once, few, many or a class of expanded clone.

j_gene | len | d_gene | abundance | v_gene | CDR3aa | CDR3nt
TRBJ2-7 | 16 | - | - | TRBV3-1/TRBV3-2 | CASSQGTGTYSNEQYF | TGTGCCAGCAGCCAAGGAACCGGGACATACTCAAACGAGCAGTACTTC
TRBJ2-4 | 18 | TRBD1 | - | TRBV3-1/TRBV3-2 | CASSQEALYRGIRNIQYF | TGTGCTAGCAGCCAAGAAGCCCTTTACAGGGGGATAAGGAACATTCAGTACTTC
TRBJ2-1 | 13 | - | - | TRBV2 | CASRGTPYNEQFF | TGTGCCAGCAGGGGGACTCCCTACAATGAGCAGTTCTTC
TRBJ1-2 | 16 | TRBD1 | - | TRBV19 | CASSWGTGGLNYGYTF | TGTGCCAGTAGTTGGGGGACAGGGGGCCTTAACTATGGCTACACCTTC
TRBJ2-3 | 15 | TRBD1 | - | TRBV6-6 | CASSLQGATTDTQYF | TGTGCCAGCAGCCTACAGGGGGCCACCACAGATACGCAGTATTTT
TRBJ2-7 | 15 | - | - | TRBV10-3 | CAISESRRERYEQYF | TGTGCCATCAGTGAGTCGCGTCGGGAGAGGTACGAGCAGTACTTC
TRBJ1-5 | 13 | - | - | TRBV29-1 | CSVELYSNQPQHF | TGCAGCGTTGAATTATATAGCAATCAGCCCCAGCATTTT
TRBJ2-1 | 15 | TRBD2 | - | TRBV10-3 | CAISEGRELNNEQFF | TGTGCCATCAGTGAGGGGCGGGAGCTGAACAATGAGCAGTTCTTC
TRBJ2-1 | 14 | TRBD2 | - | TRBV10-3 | CAIRGAGGGVEQFF | TGTGCCATCAGGGGAGCGGGGGGCGGCGTGGAGCAGTTCTTC
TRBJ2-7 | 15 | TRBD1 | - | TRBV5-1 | CASSLEGQATYEQYF | TGCGCCAGCAGCTTGGAGGGACAGGCAACTTACGAGCAGTACTTC
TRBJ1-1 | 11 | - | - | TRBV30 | CAWWEGGPAFF | TGTGCCTGGTGGGAGGGGGGCCCAGCTTTCTTT
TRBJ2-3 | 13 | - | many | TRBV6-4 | CASSASGTDTQYF | TGTGCCAGCAGTGCTAGCGGCACAGATACGCAGTATTTT
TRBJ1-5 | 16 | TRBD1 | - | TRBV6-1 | CASSEVEGQGNQPQHF | TGTGCCAGCAGTGAAGTAGAGGGACAGGGCAATCAGCCCCAGCATTTT
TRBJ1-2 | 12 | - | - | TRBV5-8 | CASSLVLYGYTF | TGTGCCAGCAGCTTGGTACTTTATGGCTACACCTTC
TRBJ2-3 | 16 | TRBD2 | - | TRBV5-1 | CASSLTLAGGPDTQYF | TGCGCCAGCAGCTTAACGCTAGCGGGAGGGCCAGATACGCAGTATTTT
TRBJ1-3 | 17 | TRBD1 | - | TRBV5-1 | CASSLEGAPGSGNTIYF | TGCGCCAGCAGCTTGGAGGGGGCCCCCGGCTCTGGAAACACCATATATTTT
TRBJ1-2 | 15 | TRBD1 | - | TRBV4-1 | CASSNRLSGGSGYTF | TGCGCCAGCAGCAATCGATTATCAGGGGGCTCTGGCTACACCTTC
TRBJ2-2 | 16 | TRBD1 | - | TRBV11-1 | CASSSLGTGARWELFF | TGTGCCAGCAGCTCGTTAGGGACAGGGGCGAGGTGGGAGCTGTTTTTT
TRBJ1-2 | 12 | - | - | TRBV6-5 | CASSSTRVGYTF | TGTGCCAGCAGTTCCACCCGGGTCGGCTACACCTTC
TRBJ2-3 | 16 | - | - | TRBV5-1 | CASSLDVGGSTDTQYF | TGCGCCAGCAGCTTGGATGTCGGCGGATCCACAGATACGCAGTATTTT
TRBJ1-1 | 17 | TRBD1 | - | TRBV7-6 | CASSLSTGGRMNTEAFF | TGTGCCAGCAGCTTATCAACAGGGGGTCGAATGAACACTGAAGCTTTCTTT
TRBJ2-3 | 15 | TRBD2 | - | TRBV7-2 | CASSFTGGSTDTQYF | TGTGCCAGCAGCTTTACGGGGGGTAGCACAGATACGCAGTATTTT
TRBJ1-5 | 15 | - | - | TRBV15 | CATSRDPRGSEPQHF | TGTGCCACCAGCAGAGATCCAAGAGGGTCAGAGCCCCAGCATTTT
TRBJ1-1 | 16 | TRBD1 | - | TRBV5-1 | CASSQNRQGRGTEAFF | TGCGCCAGCAGCCAGAACAGACAGGGTCGAGGGACTGAAGCTTTCTTT
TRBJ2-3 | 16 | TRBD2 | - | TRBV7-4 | CASSSHISGRIDTQYF | TGTGCCAGCAGCTCCCATATTAGCGGGAGAATAGATACGCAGTATTTT
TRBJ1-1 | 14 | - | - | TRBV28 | CASFPRGFNTEAFF | TGTGCCAGCTTTCCCCGGGGATTTAACACTGAAGCTTTCTTT
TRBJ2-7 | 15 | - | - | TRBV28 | CASSPPGLHVYEQYF | TGTGCCAGCAGTCCTCCGGGACTCCATGTCTACGAGCAGTACTTC
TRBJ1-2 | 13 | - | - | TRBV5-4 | CASSFRARYGYTF | TGTGCCAGCAGCTTCAGGGCTCGCTATGGCTACACCTTC
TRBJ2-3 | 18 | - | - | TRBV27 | CASSSIKPSGLRTDTQYF | TGTGCCAGCAGTTCAATTAAACCTTCTGGACTACGCACAGATACGCAGTATTTT
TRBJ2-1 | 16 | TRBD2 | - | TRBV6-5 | CASSYTGGGPRNEQFF | TGTGCCAGCAGTTACACCGGGGGAGGGCCCCGAAATGAGCAGTTCTTC
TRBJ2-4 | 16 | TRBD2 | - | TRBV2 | CASKLTSGGRGGIQYF | TGTGCCAGCAAGCTGACTAGCGGGGGCCGTGGGGGCATTCAGTACTTC
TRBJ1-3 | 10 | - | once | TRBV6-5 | CTTERNTIYF | TGTACAACAGAGAGAAACACCATATATTTT
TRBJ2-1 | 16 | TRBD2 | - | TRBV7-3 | CASSLTFGGSYNEQFF | TGTGCCAGCAGCTTAACATTCGGGGGGTCTTACAATGAGCAGTTCTTC
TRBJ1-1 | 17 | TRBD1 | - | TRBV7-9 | CASSFTPGTGGWMGAFF | TGTGCCAGCAGTTTCACCCCGGGGACAGGGGGATGGATGGGGGCTTTCTTT
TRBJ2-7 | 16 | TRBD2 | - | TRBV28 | CASSLWGTSGSVGLYF | TGTGCCAGCAGTTTATGGGGGACTAGCGGGAGCGTTGGTCTGTACTTC
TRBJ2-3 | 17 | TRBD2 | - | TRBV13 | CASSRPGLAGGPDTQYF | TGTGCCAGCAGTCGACCGGGACTAGCGGGAGGGCCGGATACGCAGTATTTT
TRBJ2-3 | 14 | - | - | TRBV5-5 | CASSLTPGKDTQYF | TGTGCCAGCAGCTTGACTCCGGGTAAAGATACGCAGTATTTT
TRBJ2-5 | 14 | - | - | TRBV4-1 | CASSLLSYQETQYF | TGCGCCAGCAGCCTACTGAGTTACCAAGAGACCCAGTACTTC
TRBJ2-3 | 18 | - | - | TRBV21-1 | CASSKALRTTGSPDTQYF | TGTGCCAGCAGCAAAGCGCTTAGGACTACCGGTTCCCCGGATACGCAGTATTTT
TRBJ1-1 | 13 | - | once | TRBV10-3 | CAISERGSTEAFF | TGTGCCATCAGTGAACGAGGGTCAACTGAAGCTTTCTTT
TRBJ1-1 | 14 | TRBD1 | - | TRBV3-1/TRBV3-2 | CASSPLTGGTEAFF | TGTGCCAGCAGCCCGCTTACAGGGGGCACTGAAGCTTTCTTT
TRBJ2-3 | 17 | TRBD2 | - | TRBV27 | CASSLWASGSRTDTQYF | TGTGCCAGCAGTTTATGGGCTAGCGGGAGTAGGACAGATACGCAGTATTTT
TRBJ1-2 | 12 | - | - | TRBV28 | CASSSQYYGYTF | TGTGCCAGCAGTTCACAGTACTATGGCTACACCTTC
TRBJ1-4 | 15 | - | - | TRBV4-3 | CASSQDRQGNEKLFF | TGCGCCAGCAGCCAAGACAGGCAGGGTAATGAAAAACTGTTTTTT
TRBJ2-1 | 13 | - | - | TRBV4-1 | CASSTTVYNEQFF | TGCGCCAGCAGCACGACAGTCTACAATGAGCAGTTCTTC